This T cell receptor beta chain was captured in a study of beta chain features in type 1 diabetes. Reverse transcribing all isolated RNA meant expressed TCRB transcripts were sequenced. Libraries were prepared by immunoSEQ multiplex PCR; TCRdb keeps only in-frame clonotypes and omits some of them. The sample shows around 430,000 clones, 30% of them seen only once. Trimming shortened V by 4 bases and J by 1 base, and 11 bases separated the two germline ends. The CDR3 is 13 residues long. Germline CDR1 and CDR2: GTSNPN and SVGIG (reference sequence). The TCR comes from a man in his late teens or twenties in good health. The rearrangement links TRBV30 to TRBJ2-7; D is unclear. The sequenced material came from naive CD4+ T cells from blood. The CDR3 DNA follows: TGTGCCTGGACCAGGACCGATTCCTACGAGCAGTACTTC. The encoded protein is CAWTRTDSYEQYF.